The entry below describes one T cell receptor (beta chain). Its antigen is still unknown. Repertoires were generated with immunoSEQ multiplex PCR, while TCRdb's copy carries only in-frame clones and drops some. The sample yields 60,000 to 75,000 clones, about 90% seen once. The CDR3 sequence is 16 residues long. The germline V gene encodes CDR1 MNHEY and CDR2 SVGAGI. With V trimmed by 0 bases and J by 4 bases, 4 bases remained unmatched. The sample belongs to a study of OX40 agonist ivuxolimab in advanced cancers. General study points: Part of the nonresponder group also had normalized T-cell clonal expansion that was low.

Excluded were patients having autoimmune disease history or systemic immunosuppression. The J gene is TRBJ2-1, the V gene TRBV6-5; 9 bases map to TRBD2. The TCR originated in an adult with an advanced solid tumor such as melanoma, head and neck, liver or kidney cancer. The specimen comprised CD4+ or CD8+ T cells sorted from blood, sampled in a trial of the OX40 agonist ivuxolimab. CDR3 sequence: CASSYSFLAGYNEQFF. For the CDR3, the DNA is TGTGCCAGCAGTTACTCTTTCCTAGCGGGGTACAATGAGCAGTTCTTC.